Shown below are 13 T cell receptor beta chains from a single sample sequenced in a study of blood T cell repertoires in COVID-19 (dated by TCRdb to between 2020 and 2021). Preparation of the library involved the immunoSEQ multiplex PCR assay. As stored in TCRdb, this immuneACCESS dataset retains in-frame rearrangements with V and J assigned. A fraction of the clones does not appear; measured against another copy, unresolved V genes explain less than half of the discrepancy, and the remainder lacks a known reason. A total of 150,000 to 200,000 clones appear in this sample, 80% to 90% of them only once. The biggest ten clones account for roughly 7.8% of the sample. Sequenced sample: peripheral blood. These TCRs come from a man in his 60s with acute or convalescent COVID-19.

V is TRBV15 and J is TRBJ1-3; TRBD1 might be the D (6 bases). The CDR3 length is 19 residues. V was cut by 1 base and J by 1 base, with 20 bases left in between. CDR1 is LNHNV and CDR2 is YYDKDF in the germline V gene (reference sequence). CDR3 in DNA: TGTGCCACCAGCAGAGTGAGGGGGGGCGAAGTCTTATCTGGAAACACCATATATTTT. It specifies CATSRVRGGEVLSGNTIYF.

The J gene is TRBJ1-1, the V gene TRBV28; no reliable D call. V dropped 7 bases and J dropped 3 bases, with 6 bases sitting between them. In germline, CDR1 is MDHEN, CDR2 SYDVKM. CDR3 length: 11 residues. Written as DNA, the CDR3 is TGTGCCAGCACCCAATACACTGAAGCTTTCTTT. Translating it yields CASTQYTEAFF.

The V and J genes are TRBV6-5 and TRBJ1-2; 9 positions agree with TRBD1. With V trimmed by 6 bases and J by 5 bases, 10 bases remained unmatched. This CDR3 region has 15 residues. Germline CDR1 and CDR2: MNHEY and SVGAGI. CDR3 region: CASSADRGSLYGYTF. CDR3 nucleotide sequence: TGTGCCAGCAGCGCTGACAGGGGGTCCTTATATGGCTACACCTTC.

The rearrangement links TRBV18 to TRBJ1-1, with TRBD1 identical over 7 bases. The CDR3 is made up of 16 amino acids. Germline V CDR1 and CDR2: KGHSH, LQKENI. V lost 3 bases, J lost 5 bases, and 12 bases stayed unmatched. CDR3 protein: CASSPKTNRGRTEAFF. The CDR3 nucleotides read TGTGCCAGCTCACCGAAAACCAACAGGGGAAGGACTGAAGCTTTCTTT.

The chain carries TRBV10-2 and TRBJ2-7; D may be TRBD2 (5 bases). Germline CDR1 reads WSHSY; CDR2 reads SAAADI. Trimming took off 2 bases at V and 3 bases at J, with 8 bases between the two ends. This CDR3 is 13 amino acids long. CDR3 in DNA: TGCGCCAGCAGTGAGACGGGAAACTACGAGCAGTACTTC. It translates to CASSETGNYEQYF.

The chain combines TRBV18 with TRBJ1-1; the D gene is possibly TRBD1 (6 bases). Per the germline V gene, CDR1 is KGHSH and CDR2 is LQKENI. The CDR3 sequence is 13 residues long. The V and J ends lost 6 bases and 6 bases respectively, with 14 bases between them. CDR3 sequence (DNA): TGTGCCAGCTCCGTGGCGGGGGCAGCTGAAGCTTTCTTT. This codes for CASSVAGAAEAFF.

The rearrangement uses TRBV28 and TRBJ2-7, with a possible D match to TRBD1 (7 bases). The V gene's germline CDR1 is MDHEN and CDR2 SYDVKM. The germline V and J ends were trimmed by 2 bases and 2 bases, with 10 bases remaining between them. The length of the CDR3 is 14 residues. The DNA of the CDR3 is TGTGCCAGCAGTTTAGCGGGACAGACCTACGAGCAGTACTTC. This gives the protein CASSLAGQTYEQYF.

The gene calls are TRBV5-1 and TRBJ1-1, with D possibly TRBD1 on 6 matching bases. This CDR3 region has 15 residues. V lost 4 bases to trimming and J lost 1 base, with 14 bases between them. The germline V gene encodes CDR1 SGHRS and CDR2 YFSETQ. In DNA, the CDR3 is TGCGCCAGCAGCCCCAACAGGGAAAGGAACACTGAAGCTTTCTTT. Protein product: CASSPNRERNTEAFF.

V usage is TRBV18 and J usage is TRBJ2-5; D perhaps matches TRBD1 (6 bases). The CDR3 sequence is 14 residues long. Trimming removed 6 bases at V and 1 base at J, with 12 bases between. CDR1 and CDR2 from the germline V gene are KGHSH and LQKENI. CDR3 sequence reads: CASSSGTPQETQYF. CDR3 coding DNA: TGTGCCAGCTCCTCCGGGACACCCCAAGAGACCCAGTACTTC.

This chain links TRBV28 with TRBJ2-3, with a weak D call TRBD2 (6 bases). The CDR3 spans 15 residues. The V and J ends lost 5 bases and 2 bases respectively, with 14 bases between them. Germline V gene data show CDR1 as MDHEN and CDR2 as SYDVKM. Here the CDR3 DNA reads TGTGCCAGCAGTCCGCCGGGACTTCTCACAGATACGCAGTATTTT. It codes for CASSPPGLLTDTQYF.

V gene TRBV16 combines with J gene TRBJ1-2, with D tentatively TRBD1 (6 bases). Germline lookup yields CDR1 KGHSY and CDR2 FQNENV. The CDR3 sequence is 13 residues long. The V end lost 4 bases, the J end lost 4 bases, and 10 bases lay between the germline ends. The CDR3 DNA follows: TGTGCCAGCAGCCCAGACAGGCGCTATGGCTACACCTTC. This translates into CASSPDRRYGYTF.

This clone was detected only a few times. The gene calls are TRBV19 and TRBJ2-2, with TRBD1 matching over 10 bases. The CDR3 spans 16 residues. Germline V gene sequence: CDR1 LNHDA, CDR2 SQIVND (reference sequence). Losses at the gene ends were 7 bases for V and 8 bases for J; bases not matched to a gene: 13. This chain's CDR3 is CASNTPGQGTSGELFF. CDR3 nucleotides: TGTGCCAGTAACACGCCGGGACAGGGGACGTCAGGGGAGCTGTTTTTT.

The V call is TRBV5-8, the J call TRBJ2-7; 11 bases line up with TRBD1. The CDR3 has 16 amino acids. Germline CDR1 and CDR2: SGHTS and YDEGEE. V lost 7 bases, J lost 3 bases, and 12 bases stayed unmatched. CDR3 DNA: TGTGCCAGCCTACAGGAAAGGGGGACAGGGGGCTACGAGCAGTACTTC. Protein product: CASLQERGTGGYEQYF.